Listed here is a single T cell receptor beta chain. The data were obtained in a study of identical twins. The CDR3 is 18 residues long. V trimming: 0 bases; J trimming: 1 base; junction bases outside the gene matches: 10. Germline V gene lookup returns CDR1 SGDLS and CDR2 YYNGEE. MiXCR was run by TCRdb on the 5' RACE reads, yielding one entry per CDR3 protein. This sample has under 900,000 distinct CDR3 sequences, with more than 9% found just once. These data also featured in a second study, about yellow fever vaccine responses in identical twins.

Input material: PBMCs. This receptor was identified in a woman younger than 30 in good health. V is TRBV9 and J is TRBJ2-1; 7 bases map to TRBD1. The chain's CDR3 is CASSVGGGYRESYNEQFF. The CDR3 coding sequence is TGTGCCAGCAGCGTAGGAGGGGGCTACAGGGAGTCCTACAATGAGCAGTTCTTC.